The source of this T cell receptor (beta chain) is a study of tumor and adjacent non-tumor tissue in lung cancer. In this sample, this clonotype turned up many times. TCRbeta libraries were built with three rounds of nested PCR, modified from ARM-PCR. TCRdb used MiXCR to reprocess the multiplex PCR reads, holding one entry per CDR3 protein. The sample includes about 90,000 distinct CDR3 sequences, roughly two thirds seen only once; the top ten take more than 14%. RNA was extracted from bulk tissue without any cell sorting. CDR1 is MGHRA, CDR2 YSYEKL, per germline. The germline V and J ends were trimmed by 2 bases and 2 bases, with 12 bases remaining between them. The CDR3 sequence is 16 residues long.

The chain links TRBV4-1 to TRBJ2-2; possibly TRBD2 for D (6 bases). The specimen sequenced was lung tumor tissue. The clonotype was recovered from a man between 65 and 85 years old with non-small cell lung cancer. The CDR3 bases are TGCGCCAGCAGCCAACCCCCGGAGGGCAACACCGGGGAGCTGTTTTTT. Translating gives CASSQPPEGNTGELFF.